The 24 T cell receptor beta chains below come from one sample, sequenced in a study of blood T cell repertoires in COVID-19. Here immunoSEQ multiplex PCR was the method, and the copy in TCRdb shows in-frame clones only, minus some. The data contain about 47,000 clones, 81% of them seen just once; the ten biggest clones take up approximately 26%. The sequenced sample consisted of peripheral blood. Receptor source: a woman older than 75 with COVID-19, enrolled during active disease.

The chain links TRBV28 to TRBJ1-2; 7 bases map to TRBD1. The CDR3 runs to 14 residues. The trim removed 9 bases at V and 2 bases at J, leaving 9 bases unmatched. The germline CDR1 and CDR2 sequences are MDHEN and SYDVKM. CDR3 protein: CASQRGGVNYGYTF. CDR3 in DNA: TGTGCCAGTCAACGAGGGGGCGTAAACTATGGCTACACCTTC.

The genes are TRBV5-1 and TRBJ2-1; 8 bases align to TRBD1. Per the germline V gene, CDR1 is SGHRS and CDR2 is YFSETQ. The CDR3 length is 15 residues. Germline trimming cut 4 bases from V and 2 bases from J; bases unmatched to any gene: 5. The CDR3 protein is CASSTTGVTYNEQFF. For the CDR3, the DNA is TGCGCCAGCAGCACGACAGGGGTCACCTACAATGAGCAGTTCTTC.

CDR3 DNA sequence: TGTGCCAGCAGGGAGGGGTCCTACGAGCAGTACTTC. Protein sequence: CASREGSYEQYF. The V gene is TRBV2, the J gene TRBJ2-7; weak D call: TRBD2 (6 bases). The CDR3 runs 12 residues. The germline gives CDR1 SNHLY, CDR2 FYNNEI. V lost 6 bases and J 1 base, leaving 7 bases between the germline ends.

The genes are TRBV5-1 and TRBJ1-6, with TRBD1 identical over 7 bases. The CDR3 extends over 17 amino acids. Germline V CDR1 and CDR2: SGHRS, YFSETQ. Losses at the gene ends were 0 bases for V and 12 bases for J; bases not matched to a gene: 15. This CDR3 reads CASSLEGREGARGPLHF. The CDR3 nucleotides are TGCGCCAGCAGCTTGGAGGGTCGAGAGGGGGCGAGGGGACCCCTCCACTTT.

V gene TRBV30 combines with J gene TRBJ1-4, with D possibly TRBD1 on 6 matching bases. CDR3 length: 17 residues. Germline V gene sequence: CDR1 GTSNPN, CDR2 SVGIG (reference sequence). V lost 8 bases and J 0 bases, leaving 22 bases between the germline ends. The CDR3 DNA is TGTGCCGGAACCGGGACAACACCACAATCAACTAATGAAAAACTGTTTTTT. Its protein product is CAGTGTTPQSTNEKLFF.

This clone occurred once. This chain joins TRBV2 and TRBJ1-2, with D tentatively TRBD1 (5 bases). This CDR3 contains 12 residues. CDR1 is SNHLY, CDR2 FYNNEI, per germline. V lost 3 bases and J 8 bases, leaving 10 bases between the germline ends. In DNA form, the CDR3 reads TGTGCCAGCAGTGATCAGGGTTCCGGCTACACCTTC. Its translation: CASSDQGSGYTF.

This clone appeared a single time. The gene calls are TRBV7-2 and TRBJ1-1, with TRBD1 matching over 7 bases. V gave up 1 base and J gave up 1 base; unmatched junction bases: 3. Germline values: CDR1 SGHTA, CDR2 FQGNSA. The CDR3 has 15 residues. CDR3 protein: CASSLVSGGNTEAFF. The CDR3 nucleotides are TGTGCCAGCAGCTTAGTTTCAGGGGGGAACACTGAAGCTTTCTTT.

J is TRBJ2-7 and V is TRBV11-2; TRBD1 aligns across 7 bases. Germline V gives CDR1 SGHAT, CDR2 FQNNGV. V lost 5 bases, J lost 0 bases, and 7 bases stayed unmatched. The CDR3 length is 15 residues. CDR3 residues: CASSRIGTDSYEQYF. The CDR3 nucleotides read TGTGCCAGCAGCCGAATCGGGACAGACTCCTACGAGCAGTACTTC.

CDR3 protein: CASSPGTSGWRDTQYF. Written as DNA, the CDR3 is TGTGCCAGCAGCCCCGGGACTAGCGGGTGGAGGGATACGCAGTATTTT. The chain has TRBV7-3 and TRBJ2-3, with 12 bases lining up with TRBD2. The germline V gene encodes CDR1 SGHTA and CDR2 FQGTGA. The CDR3 is 16 amino acids. V lost 5 bases to trimming and J lost 6 bases; unmatched junction nucleotides: 9.

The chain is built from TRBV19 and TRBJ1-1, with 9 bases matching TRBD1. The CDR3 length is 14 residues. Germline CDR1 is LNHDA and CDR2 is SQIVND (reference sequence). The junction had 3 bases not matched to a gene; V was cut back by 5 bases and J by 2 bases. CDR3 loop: CASSATGGNTEAFF. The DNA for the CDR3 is TGTGCCAGTAGTGCGACAGGGGGAAACACTGAAGCTTTCTTT.

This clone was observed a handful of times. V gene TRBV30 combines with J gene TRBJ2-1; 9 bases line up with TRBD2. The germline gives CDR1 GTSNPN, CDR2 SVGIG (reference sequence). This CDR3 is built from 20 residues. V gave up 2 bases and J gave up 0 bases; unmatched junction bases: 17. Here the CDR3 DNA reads TGTGCCTGGAGTATTTTTCCGTGGGCTAGCGGGGTCAGCTCCTACAATGAGCAGTTCTTC. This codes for CAWSIFPWASGVSSYNEQFF.

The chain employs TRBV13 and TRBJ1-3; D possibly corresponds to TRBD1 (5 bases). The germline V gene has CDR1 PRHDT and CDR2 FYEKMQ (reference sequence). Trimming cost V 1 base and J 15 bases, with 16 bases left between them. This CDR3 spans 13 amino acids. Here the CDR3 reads CASSLAAGQFEYF. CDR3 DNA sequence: TGTGCCAGCAGCTTAGCTGCAGGGCAGTTCGAATATTTT. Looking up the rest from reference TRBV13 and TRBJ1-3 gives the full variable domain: AAGVIQSPRHLIKEKRETATLKCYPIPRHDTVYWYQQGPGQDPQFLISFYEKMQSDKGSIPDRFSAQQFSDYHSELNMSSLELGDSALYFCASSLAAGQFEYFGEGSWLTVV.

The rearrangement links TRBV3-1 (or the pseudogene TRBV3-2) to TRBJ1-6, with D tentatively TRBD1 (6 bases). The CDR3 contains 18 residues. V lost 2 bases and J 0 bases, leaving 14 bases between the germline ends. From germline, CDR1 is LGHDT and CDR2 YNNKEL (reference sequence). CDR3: CASSQLRDTYSYNSPLHF. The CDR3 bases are TGTGCCAGCAGCCAACTCCGGGACACCTACTCCTATAATTCACCCCTCCACTTT.

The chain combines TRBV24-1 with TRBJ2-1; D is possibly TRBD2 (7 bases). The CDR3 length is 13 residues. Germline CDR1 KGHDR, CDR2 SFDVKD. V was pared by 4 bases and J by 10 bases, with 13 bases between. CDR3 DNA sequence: TGTGCCACCAGTGAGAGGGGGGGTGGGGAGCAGTTCTTC. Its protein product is CATSERGGGEQFF.

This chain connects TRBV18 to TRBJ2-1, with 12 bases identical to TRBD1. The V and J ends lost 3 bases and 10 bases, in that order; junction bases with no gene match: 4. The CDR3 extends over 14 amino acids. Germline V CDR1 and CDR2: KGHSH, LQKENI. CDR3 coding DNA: TGTGCCAGCTCACCGGGACAGGGGGCAAGGGAGCAGTTCTTC. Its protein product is CASSPGQGAREQFF.

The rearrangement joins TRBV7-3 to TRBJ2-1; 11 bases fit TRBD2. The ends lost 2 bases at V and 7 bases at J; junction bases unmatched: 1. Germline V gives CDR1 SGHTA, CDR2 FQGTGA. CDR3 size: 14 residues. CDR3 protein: CASSLGTSGNEQFF. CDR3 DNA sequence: TGTGCCAGCAGCTTAGGGACTAGCGGTAATGAGCAGTTCTTC.

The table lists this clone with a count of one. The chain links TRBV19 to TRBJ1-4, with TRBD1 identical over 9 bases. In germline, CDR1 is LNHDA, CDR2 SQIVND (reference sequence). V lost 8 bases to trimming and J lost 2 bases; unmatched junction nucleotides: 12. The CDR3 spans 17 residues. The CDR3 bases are TGTGCCAGTCAACAGGGGGCATTCGGTAGGACTAATGAAAAACTGTTTTTT. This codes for CASQQGAFGRTNEKLFF.

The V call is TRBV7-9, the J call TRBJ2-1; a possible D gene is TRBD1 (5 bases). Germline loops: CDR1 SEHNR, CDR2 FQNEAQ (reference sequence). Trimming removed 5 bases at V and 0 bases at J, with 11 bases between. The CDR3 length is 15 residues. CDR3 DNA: TGTGCCAGCAGCGTGAGACAGAGCTCCTACAATGAGCAGTTCTTC. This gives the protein CASSVRQSSYNEQFF.

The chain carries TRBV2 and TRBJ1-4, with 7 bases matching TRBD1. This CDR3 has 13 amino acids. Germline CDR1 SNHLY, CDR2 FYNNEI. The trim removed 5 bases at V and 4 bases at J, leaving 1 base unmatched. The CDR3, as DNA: TGTGCCAGCAGTCGGGACAGTAATGAAAAACTGTTTTTT. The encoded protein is CASSRDSNEKLFF.

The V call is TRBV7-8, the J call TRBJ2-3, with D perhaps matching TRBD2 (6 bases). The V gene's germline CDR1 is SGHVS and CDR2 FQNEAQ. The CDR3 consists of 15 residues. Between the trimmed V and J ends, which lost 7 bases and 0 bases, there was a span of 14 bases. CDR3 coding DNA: TGTGCCAGCATCGAGGGAGGTATTAGCACAGATACGCAGTATTTT. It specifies CASIEGGISTDTQYF. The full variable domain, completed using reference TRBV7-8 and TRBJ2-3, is GAGVSQSPRYKVAKRGQDVALRCDPISGHVSLFWYQQALGQGPEFLTYFQNEAQLDKSGLPSDRFFAERPEGSVSTLKIQRTQQEDSAVYLCASIEGGISTDTQYFGPGTRLTVL.

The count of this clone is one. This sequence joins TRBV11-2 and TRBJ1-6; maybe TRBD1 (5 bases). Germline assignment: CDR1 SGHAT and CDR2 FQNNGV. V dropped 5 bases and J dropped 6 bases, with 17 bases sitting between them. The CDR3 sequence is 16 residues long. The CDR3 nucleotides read TGTGCCAGCAGCCCCAGGGCCACGACCTCTAATTCACCCCTCCACTTT. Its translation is CASSPRATTSNSPLHF.

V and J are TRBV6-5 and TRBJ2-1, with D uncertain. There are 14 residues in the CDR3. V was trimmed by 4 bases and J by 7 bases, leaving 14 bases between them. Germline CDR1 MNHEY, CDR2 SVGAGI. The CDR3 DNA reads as TGTGCCAGCAGTTCTGGCTTCATTCTGAATGAGCAGTTCTTC. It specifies CASSSGFILNEQFF.

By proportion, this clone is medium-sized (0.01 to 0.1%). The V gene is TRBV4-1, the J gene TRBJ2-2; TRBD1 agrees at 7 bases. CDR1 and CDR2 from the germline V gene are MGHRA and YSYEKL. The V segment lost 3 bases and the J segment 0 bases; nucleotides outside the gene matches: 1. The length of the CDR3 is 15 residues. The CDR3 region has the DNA TGCGCCAGCAGCCACGGGACAGCGAACACCGGGGAGCTGTTTTTT. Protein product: CASSHGTANTGELFF.

The CDR3 bases are TGTGCCAGCTCACCGGGGCATCTCTATGGCTACACCTTC. It encodes CASSPGHLYGYTF. The chain recombines TRBV18 with TRBJ1-2, with D perhaps matching TRBD1 (5 bases). V gave up 3 bases and J gave up 4 bases, with 9 bases separating them. CDR3 length equals 13 residues. Germline assignment: CDR1 KGHSH and CDR2 LQKENI. The variable domain in full, completed from reference TRBV18 and TRBJ1-2, reads NAGVMQNPRHLVRRRGQEARLRCSPMKGHSHVYWYRQLPEEGLKFMVYLQKENIIDESGMPKERFSAEFPKEGPSILRIQQVVRGDSAAYFCASSPGHLYGYTFGSGTRLTVV.